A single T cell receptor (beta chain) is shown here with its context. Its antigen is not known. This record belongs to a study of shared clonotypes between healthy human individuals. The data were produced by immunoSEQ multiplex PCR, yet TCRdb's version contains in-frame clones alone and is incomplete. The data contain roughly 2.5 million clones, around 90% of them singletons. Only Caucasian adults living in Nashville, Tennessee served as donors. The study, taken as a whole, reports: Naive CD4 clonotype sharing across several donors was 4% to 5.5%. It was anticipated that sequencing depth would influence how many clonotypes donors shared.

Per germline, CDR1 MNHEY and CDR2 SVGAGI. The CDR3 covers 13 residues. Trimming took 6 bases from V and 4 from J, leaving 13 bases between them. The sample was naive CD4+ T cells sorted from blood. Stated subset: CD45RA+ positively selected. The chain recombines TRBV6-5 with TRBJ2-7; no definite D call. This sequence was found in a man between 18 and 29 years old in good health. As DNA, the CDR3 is TGTGCCAGCAGGAAAAGGAACCTTTACGAGCAGTACTTC. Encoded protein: CASRKRNLYEQYF.